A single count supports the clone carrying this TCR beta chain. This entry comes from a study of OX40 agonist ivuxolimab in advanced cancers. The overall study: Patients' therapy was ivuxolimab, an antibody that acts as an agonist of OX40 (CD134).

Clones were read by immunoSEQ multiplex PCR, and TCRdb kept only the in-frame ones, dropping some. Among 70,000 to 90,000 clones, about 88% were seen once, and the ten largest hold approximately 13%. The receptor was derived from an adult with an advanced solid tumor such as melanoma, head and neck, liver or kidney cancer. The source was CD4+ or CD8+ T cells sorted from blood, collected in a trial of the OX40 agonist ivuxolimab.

In DNA, the CDR3 is TGTGCCAGCAGCGAACCGGGACAGGGGTTCGAGCAGTACTTC. It translates to CASSEPGQGFEQYF. The rearrangement uses TRBV5-4 and TRBJ2-7, with 10 bases lining up with TRBD1. The CDR3 sequence is 14 residues long. V gave up 4 bases and J gave up 6 bases; unmatched junction bases: 7. Germline-derived CDR1 and CDR2 are SGHNT and YYREEE (reference sequence).